Reported below is one TCR beta chain. Original handling: Nucleated cell counts were estimated from reference gene primer amplification. The method was immunoSEQ multiplex PCR; TCRdb's version includes in-frame clones alone and lacks a portion of them. V, J and clone size derive from that table, while D and trimming were established from the DNA sequence. The table shows approximately 280,000 clones, with around 88% occurring only once. This sample is part of a study of blood T cell repertoires in COVID-19. Background on the study: Sites in the United States, Italy and Spain provided acute and convalescent COVID-19 samples. The analysed material was cDNA or gDNA that came from T cells, B-cell-depleted T cells, or PBMCs.

Germline CDR1 SGHRS, CDR2 YFSETQ. This CDR3 is 13 amino acids long. V lost 4 bases to trimming and J lost 6 bases; unmatched junction nucleotides: 3. This receptor was obtained from a man in his forties with acute or convalescent COVID-19. What was sequenced was peripheral blood. V is TRBV5-1 and J is TRBJ2-2, with 7 bases aligning to TRBD1. DNA for the CDR3: TGCGCCAGCAGCACTACAGGGGCCGGGGAGCTGTTTTTT. It yields the protein CASSTTGAGELFF.